The rows below give T cell receptor beta chains drawn from one sample of a study of shared clonotypes between healthy human individuals. TCRdb keeps only in-frame clones here, not all; method: immunoSEQ multiplex PCR. Among over 300,000 clones, roughly 84% were seen once, and the ten largest hold 15% to 20%. Source material: memory CD8+ T cells sorted from blood. The origin of the receptors is a man aged 18-30 years in good health. The CDR3 runs from the conserved cysteine through the conserved F or W. The D gene is left open where the match is weak. Some rows have no size entry. The others give once, few or many, or a class for an expanded clone.

CDR3aa: CASSYSGGGALYEQYF
CDR3nt: TGTGCCAGCAGTTACTCCGGGGGGGGTGCCCTCTACGAGCAGTACTTC
abundance: .
v_gene: TRBV6-5
j_gene: TRBJ2-7
d_gene: TRBD2

CDR3aa: CASSPERWVPEQFF
CDR3nt: TGTGCCAGCTCACCGGAGCGGTGGGTTCCGGAGCAGTTCTTC
abundance: once
v_gene: TRBV18
j_gene: TRBJ2-1
d_gene: .

CDR3aa: CASSLYRGATGELFF
CDR3nt: TGTGCCAGCAGCTTATACAGGGGTGCCACCGGGGAGCTGTTTTTT
abundance: .
v_gene: TRBV11-3
j_gene: TRBJ2-2
d_gene: TRBD1

CDR3aa: CASSEARTGRTEAFF
CDR3nt: TGTGCCAGCAGTGAAGCAAGGACAGGACGGACTGAAGCTTTCTTT
abundance: .
v_gene: TRBV6-1
j_gene: TRBJ1-1
d_gene: TRBD1

CDR3aa: CASTSGVSWDEQFF
CDR3nt: TGTGCCAGCACTAGCGGGGTATCCTGGGATGAGCAGTTCTTC
abundance: .
v_gene: TRBV14
j_gene: TRBJ2-1
d_gene: TRBD2

CDR3aa: CASSFGNVGTQPYEQYF
CDR3nt: TGCGCCAGCAGCTTTGGGAACGTAGGGACACAGCCCTACGAGCAGTACTTC
abundance: .
v_gene: TRBV5-1
j_gene: TRBJ2-7
d_gene: .

CDR3aa: CASSPTLQGPNEKLFF
CDR3nt: TGTGCCAGCAGCCCCACTCTACAGGGCCCCAATGAAAAACTGTTTTTT
abundance: .
v_gene: TRBV7-9
j_gene: TRBJ1-4
d_gene: .

CDR3aa: CASSLKGTASNQPQHF
CDR3nt: TGTGCCAGCTCACTCAAAGGGACAGCTAGCAATCAGCCCCAGCATTTT
abundance: .
v_gene: TRBV28
j_gene: TRBJ1-5
d_gene: TRBD1

CDR3aa: CASTLGDPWGDTQYF
CDR3nt: TGTGCCAGCACCCTGGGGGACCCCTGGGGGGATACGCAGTATTTT
abundance: .
v_gene: TRBV5-6
j_gene: TRBJ2-3
d_gene: .

CDR3aa: CASSFGQAHLYEQYF
CDR3nt: TGTGCCAGCAGCTTTGGACAGGCCCACCTGTATGAGCAGTACTTC
abundance: .
v_gene: TRBV7-2
j_gene: TRBJ2-7
d_gene: TRBD1

CDR3aa: CASSLVLGIQETQYF
CDR3nt: TGTGCCAGCAGCTTAGTATTGGGTATCCAAGAGACCCAGTACTTC
abundance: .
v_gene: TRBV7-2
j_gene: TRBJ2-5
d_gene: .

CDR3aa: CASSSQGEKLFF
CDR3nt: TGTGCCAGCAGCTCCCAGGGTGAAAAACTGTTTTTT
abundance: .
v_gene: TRBV7-9
j_gene: TRBJ1-4
d_gene: .

CDR3aa: CASSFSPYNEQFF
CDR3nt: TGTGCCAGCAGCTTTAGCCCCTACAATGAGCAGTTCTTC
abundance: .
v_gene: TRBV11-3
j_gene: TRBJ2-1
d_gene: .

CDR3aa: CASSLGRTNTEAFF
CDR3nt: TGTGCCAGCAGCTTGGGACGGACCAACACTGAAGCTTTCTTT
abundance: .
v_gene: TRBV5-4
j_gene: TRBJ1-1
d_gene: .

CDR3aa: CASSLVGLAGITYEQYF
CDR3nt: TGTGCCAGCAGCTTAGTGGGACTAGCGGGGATTACCTACGAGCAGTACTTC
abundance: .
v_gene: TRBV7-9
j_gene: TRBJ2-7
d_gene: TRBD2

CDR3aa: CASSQDWEDTDEQYF
CDR3nt: TGCGCCAGCAGCCAAGATTGGGAGGATACGGACGAGCAGTACTTC
abundance: .
v_gene: TRBV4-3
j_gene: TRBJ2-7
d_gene: .

CDR3aa: CASSLAAGGTDTQYF
CDR3nt: TGTGCCAGCAGCTTAGCGGCGGGAGGCACAGATACGCAGTATTTT
abundance: .
v_gene: TRBV7-9
j_gene: TRBJ2-3
d_gene: TRBD2

CDR3aa: CASSDRVEIIEAFF
CDR3nt: TGTGCCAGCAGTGACAGGGTGGAGATAATTGAAGCTTTCTTT
abundance: once
v_gene: TRBV6-1
j_gene: TRBJ1-1
d_gene: .

CDR3aa: CASSLEVPAPNTGELFF
CDR3nt: TGTGCCAGCAGCTTAGAAGTCCCGGCACCAAACACCGGGGAGCTGTTTTTT
abundance: .
v_gene: TRBV11-2
j_gene: TRBJ2-2
d_gene: .

CDR3aa: CASSWGPESYEQYF
CDR3nt: TGTGCCAGCAGCTGGGGACCGGAATCCTACGAGCAGTACTTC
abundance: .
v_gene: TRBV5-4
j_gene: TRBJ2-7
d_gene: .

CDR3aa: CASSLSAGGNSPLHF
CDR3nt: TGTGCCAGCAGCTTAAGTGCGGGGGGAAATTCACCCCTCCACTTT
abundance: .
v_gene: TRBV7-3
j_gene: TRBJ1-6
d_gene: .

CDR3aa: CASSFPQGVTDTQYF
CDR3nt: TGTGCCAGCAGCTTTCCACAGGGCGTCACAGATACGCAGTATTTT
abundance: .
v_gene: TRBV7-2
j_gene: TRBJ2-3
d_gene: .